This T cell receptor beta chain was captured by sequencing in a study of blood T cell repertoires in COVID-19. Germline V lookup: CDR1 MNHEY, CDR2 SMNVEV (reference sequence). The CDR3 contains 16 residues. V lost 6 bases and J 3 bases, leaving 20 bases between the germline ends. In the original analysis: How many nucleated cells were present was estimated from reference gene primer amplification. TCRdb's copy holds only in-frame clones and misses some; the assay was immunoSEQ multiplex PCR. The V and J calls and clone size were taken over from that table, and D and trimming were inferred from the DNA. Of roughly 180,000 clones listed, 81% were seen once; the top ten hold about 5%. Self-reported history from a screening survey and questionnaire set each donor's cohort.

V and J are TRBV27 and TRBJ2-5, with D tentatively TRBD1 (6 bases). This TCR derives from a woman aged 40 to 50 with acute COVID-19. Sample: PBMCs or T cells enriched from blood (not recorded which). The DNA for the CDR3 is TGTGCCAGCAGCCCGACAGGTGGGATGGGGAAAGAGACCCAGTACTTC. It encodes CASSPTGGMGKETQYF.